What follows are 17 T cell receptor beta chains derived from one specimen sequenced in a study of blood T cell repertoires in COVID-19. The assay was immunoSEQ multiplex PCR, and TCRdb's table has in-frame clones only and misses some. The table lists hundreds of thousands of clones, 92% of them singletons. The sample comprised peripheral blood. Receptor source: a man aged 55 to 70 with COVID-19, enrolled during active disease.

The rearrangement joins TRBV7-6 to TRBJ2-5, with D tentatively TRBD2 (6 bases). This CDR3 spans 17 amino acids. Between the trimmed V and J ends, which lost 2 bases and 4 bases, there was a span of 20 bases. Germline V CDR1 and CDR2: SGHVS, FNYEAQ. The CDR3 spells CASSLSRGISPGETQYF. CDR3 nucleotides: TGTGCCAGCAGCTTAAGCCGGGGGATATCCCCAGGAGAGACCCAGTACTTC.

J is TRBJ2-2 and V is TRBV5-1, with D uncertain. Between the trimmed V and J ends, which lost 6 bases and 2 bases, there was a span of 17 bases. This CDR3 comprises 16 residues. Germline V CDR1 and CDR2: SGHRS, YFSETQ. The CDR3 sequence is CASTAYGLGNTGELFF. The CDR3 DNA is TGCGCCAGCACGGCTTATGGGCTCGGAAACACCGGGGAGCTGTTTTTT.

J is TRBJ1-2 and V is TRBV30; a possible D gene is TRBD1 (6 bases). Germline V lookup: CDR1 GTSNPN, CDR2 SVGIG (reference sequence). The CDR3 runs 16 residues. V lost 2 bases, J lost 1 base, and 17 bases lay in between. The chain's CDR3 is CAWSLGGGGGNYGYTF. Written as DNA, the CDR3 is TGTGCCTGGAGTCTAGGGGGGGGTGGTGGTAACTATGGCTACACCTTC.

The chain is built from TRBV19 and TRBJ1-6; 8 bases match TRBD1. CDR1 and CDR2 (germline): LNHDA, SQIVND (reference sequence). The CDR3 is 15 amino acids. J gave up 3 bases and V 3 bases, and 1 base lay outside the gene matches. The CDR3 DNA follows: TGTGCCAGTAGTATCGGGACAGGCTATAATTCACCCCTCCACTTT. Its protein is CASSIGTGYNSPLHF.

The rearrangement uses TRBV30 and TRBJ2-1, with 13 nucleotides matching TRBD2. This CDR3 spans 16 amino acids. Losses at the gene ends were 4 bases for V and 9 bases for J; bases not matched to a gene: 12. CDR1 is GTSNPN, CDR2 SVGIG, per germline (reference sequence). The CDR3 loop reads CAWTRLTSGGAGEQFF. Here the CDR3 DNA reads TGTGCCTGGACCAGACTAACTAGCGGGGGGGCAGGTGAGCAGTTCTTC.

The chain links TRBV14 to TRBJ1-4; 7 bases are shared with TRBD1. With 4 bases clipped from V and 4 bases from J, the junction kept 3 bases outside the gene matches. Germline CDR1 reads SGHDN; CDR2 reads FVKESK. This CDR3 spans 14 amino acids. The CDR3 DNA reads TGTGCCAGCAGCCGCGGGACAGATAATGAAAAACTGTTTTTT. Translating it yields CASSRGTDNEKLFF.

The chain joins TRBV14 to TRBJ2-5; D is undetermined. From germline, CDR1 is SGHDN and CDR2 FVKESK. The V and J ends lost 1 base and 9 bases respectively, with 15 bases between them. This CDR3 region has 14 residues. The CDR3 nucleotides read TGTGCCAGCAGCCAAGGGATGGAGTCAGCGTCCCAGTACTTC. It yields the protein CASSQGMESASQYF.

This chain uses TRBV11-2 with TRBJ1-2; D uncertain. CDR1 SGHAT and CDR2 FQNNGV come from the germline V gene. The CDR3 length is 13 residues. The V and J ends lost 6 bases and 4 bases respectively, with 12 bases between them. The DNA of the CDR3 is TGTGCCAGCAGTACTGGTCTCTTCTATGGCTACACCTTC. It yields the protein CASSTGLFYGYTF.

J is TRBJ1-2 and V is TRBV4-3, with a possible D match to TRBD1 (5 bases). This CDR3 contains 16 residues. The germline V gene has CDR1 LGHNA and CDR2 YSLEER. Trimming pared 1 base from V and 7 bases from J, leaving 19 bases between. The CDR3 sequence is CASSQVLGAAEAGYTF. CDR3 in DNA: TGCGCCAGCAGCCAAGTTTTAGGGGCGGCAGAGGCTGGCTACACCTTC.

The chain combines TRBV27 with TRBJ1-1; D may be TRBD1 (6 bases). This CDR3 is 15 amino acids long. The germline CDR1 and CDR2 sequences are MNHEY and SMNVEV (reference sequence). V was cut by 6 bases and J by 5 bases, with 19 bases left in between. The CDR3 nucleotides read TGTGCCAGCAGCAAATCGCTCAGGGGCGGAACTGAAGCTTTCTTT. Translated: CASSKSLRGGTEAFF.

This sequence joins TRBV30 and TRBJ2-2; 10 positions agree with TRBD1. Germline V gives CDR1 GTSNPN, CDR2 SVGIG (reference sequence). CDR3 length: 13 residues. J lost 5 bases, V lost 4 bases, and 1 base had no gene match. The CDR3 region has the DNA TGTGCCTGGACGGGACAGGGGACCGGGGAGCTGTTTTTT. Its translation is CAWTGQGTGELFF.

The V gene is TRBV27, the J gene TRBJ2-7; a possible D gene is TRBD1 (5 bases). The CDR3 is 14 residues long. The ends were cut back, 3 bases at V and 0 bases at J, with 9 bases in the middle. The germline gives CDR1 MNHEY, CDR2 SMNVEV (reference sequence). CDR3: CASSFAGFSYEQYF. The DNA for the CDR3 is TGTGCCAGCAGTTTCGCAGGGTTCTCCTACGAGCAGTACTTC.

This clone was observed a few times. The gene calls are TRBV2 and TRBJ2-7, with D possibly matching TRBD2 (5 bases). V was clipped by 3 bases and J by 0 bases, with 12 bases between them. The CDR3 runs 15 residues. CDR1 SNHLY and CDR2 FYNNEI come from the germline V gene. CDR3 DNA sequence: TGTGCCAGCAGTGAGTCGCGGGCCAACTCCTACGAGCAGTACTTC. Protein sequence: CASSESRANSYEQYF. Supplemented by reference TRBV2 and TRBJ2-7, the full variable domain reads EPEVTQTPSHQVTQMGQEVILRCVPISNHLYFYWYRQILGQKVEFLVSFYNNEISEKSEIFDDQFSVERPDGSNFTLKIRSTKLEDSAMYFCASSESRANSYEQYFGPGTRLTVT.

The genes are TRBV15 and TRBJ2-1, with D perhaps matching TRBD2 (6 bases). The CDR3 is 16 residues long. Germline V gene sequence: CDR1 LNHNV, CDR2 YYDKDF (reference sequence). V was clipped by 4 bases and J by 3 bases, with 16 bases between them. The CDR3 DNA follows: TGTGCCACCAGCATTGGGACTTCCAGGGACTACAATGAGCAGTTCTTC. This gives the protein CATSIGTSRDYNEQFF.

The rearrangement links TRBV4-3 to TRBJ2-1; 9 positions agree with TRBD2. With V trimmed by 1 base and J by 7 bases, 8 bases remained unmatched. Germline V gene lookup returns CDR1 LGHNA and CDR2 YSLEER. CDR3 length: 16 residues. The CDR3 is CASSQVLAGAVNEQFF. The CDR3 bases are TGCGCCAGCAGCCAAGTGTTAGCGGGAGCGGTAAATGAGCAGTTCTTC.

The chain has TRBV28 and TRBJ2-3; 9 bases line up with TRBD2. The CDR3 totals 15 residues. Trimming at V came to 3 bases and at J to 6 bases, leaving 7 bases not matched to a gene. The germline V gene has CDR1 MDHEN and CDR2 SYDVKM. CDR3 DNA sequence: TGTGCCAGCAGTTTCGCCGGGAGCGGGAGGGATACGCAGTATTTT. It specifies CASSFAGSGRDTQYF.

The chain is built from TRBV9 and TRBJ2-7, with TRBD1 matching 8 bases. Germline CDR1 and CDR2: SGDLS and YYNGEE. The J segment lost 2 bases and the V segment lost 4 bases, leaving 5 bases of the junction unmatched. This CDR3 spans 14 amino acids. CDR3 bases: TGTGCCAGCAGCCCCAGGACAGGGACCTACGAGCAGTACTTC. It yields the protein CASSPRTGTYEQYF.